These 17 T cell receptor beta chains were sequenced from one sample in a study of T cell responses to AZD1222 COVID-19 vaccine. Measured with immunoSEQ multiplex PCR; TCRdb has only the in-frame clones, and not every one. The sample has approximately 140,000 clones, over 75% seen once. The specimen comprised peripheral blood, sampled 28 days after the second AZD1222 dose. All receptors derive from an adult who received the AZD1222 COVID-19 vaccine.

The chain combines TRBV5-1 with TRBJ1-3; tentative D call: TRBD1 (6 bases). CDR1 is SGHRS, CDR2 YFSETQ, per germline. The CDR3 contains 14 residues. Trimming removed 3 bases from V and 4 bases from J, with 11 bases in between. The CDR3 loop reads CASSSGQSGNTIYF. CDR3 nucleotide sequence: TGCGCCAGCAGCTCCGGACAGTCAGGAAACACCATATATTTT.

The chain recombines TRBV7-6 with TRBJ2-7, with TRBD2 matching over 16 bases. With V trimmed by 1 base and J by 1 base, 7 bases remained unmatched. This CDR3 region has 19 residues. Germline CDR1 reads SGHVS; CDR2 reads FNYEAQ. The CDR3 sequence is CASSLDGTSGRALSYEQYF. CDR3 sequence (DNA): TGTGCCAGCAGCTTAGACGGGACTAGCGGGAGGGCCTTGTCCTACGAGCAGTACTTC.

The V gene is TRBV5-1, the J gene TRBJ2-7, with TRBD2 matching over 9 bases. The germline V gene has CDR1 SGHRS and CDR2 YFSETQ. The CDR3 has 16 amino acids. After removal of 0 bases from V and 3 bases from J, the junction contained 7 bases not matched to a gene. The CDR3 spells CASSLVAGGYYYEQYF. The CDR3 nucleotides read TGCGCCAGCAGCTTGGTTGCGGGAGGGTATTACTACGAGCAGTACTTC.

This clone was observed a handful of times. This chain links TRBV18 with TRBJ1-1, with D tentatively TRBD1 (6 bases). CDR1 is KGHSH, CDR2 LQKENI, per germline. CDR3 length equals 15 residues. Trimming took 2 bases from V and 8 from J, leaving 18 bases between them. DNA of the CDR3: TGTGCCAGCTCACCAGCGAGGACGGGACAAACCGAAGCTTTCTTT. Translating gives CASSPARTGQTEAFF.

The rearrangement uses TRBV6-5 and TRBJ1-1; no clear D. CDR1 and CDR2 from the germline V gene are MNHEY and SVGAGI. This CDR3 is built from 13 residues. V lost 5 bases to trimming and J lost 9 bases, with 16 bases between them. The CDR3 bases are TGTGCCAGCAGTCTGGACCCGTATTCCAAAGCTTTCTTT. It specifies CASSLDPYSKAFF.

J is TRBJ1-5 and V is TRBV3-1 (or the pseudogene TRBV3-2); D uncertain. There are 18 residues in the CDR3. Germline CDR1 reads LGHDT; CDR2 reads YNNKEL (reference sequence). V dropped 0 bases and J dropped 2 bases, with 17 bases sitting between them. The CDR3: CASSQDIPGEVGNQPQHF. The CDR3 nucleotides read TGTGCCAGCAGCCAAGATATTCCGGGAGAAGTAGGCAATCAGCCCCAGCATTTT.

V usage is TRBV19 and J usage is TRBJ2-1; D is perhaps TRBD2 (6 bases). CDR1 is LNHDA, CDR2 SQIVND, per germline (reference sequence). CDR3 length equals 17 residues. Trimming cost V 3 bases and J 3 bases, with 18 bases left between them. The CDR3 DNA follows: TGTGCCAGTAGTATGGGGGGTCGCGGAGGGCGCTACAATGAGCAGTTCTTC. Amino acid sequence: CASSMGGRGGRYNEQFF.

V is TRBV15 and J is TRBJ2-1; D not certain. Germline V CDR1 and CDR2: LNHNV, YYDKDF (reference sequence). V was shortened by 7 bases and J by 4 bases, with 8 bases between the two germline ends. This CDR3 contains 12 residues. For the CDR3, the DNA is TGTGCCACCAAGTCCCTTTACAATGAGCAGTTCTTC. It specifies CATKSLYNEQFF.

V and J are TRBV6-1 and TRBJ1-6, with D maybe TRBD1 (5 bases). V lost 0 bases and J 1 base, leaving 10 bases between the germline ends. Looked up from germline, CDR1 is MNHNS and CDR2 is SASEGT. This CDR3 has 17 amino acids. CDR3 residues: CASSEAVGGSYNSPLHF. In DNA, the CDR3 is TGTGCCAGCAGTGAAGCGGTGGGGGGTTCCTATAATTCACCCCTCCACTTT.

The chain is built from TRBV2 and TRBJ1-5; D unclear. Germline CDR1 reads SNHLY; CDR2 reads FYNNEI. The CDR3 contains 15 residues. V was pared by 6 bases and J by 5 bases, with 17 bases between. For the CDR3, the DNA is TGTGCCAGCAGCCAAGTGGGAGTTAAGCATCAGCCCCAGCATTTT. Its protein product is CASSQVGVKHQPQHF.

This clone occurred once. V is TRBV9 and J is TRBJ1-2; tentatively, D is TRBD1 (6 bases). Trimming left V 3 bases short and J 2 bases short, with 20 bases between. The CDR3 extends over 17 amino acids. Germline V gene data show CDR1 as SGDLS and CDR2 as YYNGEE. CDR3: CASSAPVQGGWNYGYTF. CDR3 DNA: TGTGCCAGCAGCGCCCCGGTTCAAGGGGGTTGGAACTATGGCTACACCTTC.

V usage is TRBV7-6 and J usage is TRBJ1-1; TRBD1 is a possible D gene (5 bases). V lost 1 base, J lost 1 base, and 10 bases lay in between. CDR1 is SGHVS and CDR2 is FNYEAQ in the germline V gene. This CDR3 has 15 residues. CDR3 coding DNA: TGTGCCAGCAGCTTAGAGGTTGGGGGGAACACTGAAGCTTTCTTT. Translated: CASSLEVGGNTEAFF.

The chain joins TRBV7-2 to TRBJ2-3; D is uncertain. The CDR3 runs 12 residues. Trimming took 3 bases from V and 2 from J, leaving 3 bases between them. CDR1 is SGHTA and CDR2 is FQGNSA in the germline V gene. In DNA form, the CDR3 reads TGTGCCAGCAGCTTGGACACAGATACGCAGTATTTT. Translating gives CASSLDTDTQYF.

The chain is built from TRBV2 and TRBJ1-1; D is ambiguous. Looked up from germline, CDR1 is SNHLY and CDR2 is FYNNEI. The CDR3 length is 13 residues. V lost 10 bases and J lost 4, with 16 bases in between. CDR3 protein: CATSTRWGTEAFF. The CDR3 nucleotides are TGTGCCACATCTACACGGTGGGGCACTGAAGCTTTCTTT.

V and J are TRBV5-1 and TRBJ1-1; D unclear. Germline assignment: CDR1 SGHRS and CDR2 YFSETQ. Trimming cost V 1 base and J 3 bases, with 10 bases left between them. The CDR3 spans 14 residues. The CDR3 sequence: CASSLNLGDTEAFF. CDR3 nucleotides: TGCGCCAGCAGCTTGAATTTGGGAGACACTGAAGCTTTCTTT.

The chain employs TRBV5-4 and TRBJ2-2; 7 nucleotides line up with TRBD1. Looked up from germline, CDR1 is SGHNT and CDR2 is YYREEE (reference sequence). J lost 5 bases, V lost 4 bases, and 14 bases had no gene match. CDR3 size: 17 residues. The CDR3 DNA reads as TGTGCCAGCAGCGCCCCGAATGGACAGGCACTGACCGGGGAGCTGTTTTTT. Amino acids: CASSAPNGQALTGELFF.

The chain joins TRBV5-1 to TRBJ2-7; 8 bases are a match to TRBD1. With V trimmed by 0 bases and J by 1 base, 3 bases remained unmatched. The V gene's germline CDR1 is SGHRS and CDR2 YFSETQ. The CDR3 extends over 15 amino acids. CDR3 sequence reads: CASSLGQGPSYEQYF. For the CDR3, the DNA is TGCGCCAGCAGCTTGGGACAGGGGCCTTCCTACGAGCAGTACTTC.